This record covers a single T cell receptor beta chain. What it binds is not known. This record belongs to a study of regulatory T cells in long-lasting Graves disease. Study observations and caveats: The study found TRBV28, TRBJ1-2 and TRBJ2-5 favored in persistent disease.

V was clipped by 3 bases and J by 0 bases; unmatched bases: 5. This CDR3 is built from 16 residues. Sequencing libraries for TCR beta were prepared with iRepertoire HTBI primers and Arm-PCR of CDR3 regions. TCRdb independently ran MiXCR on the multiplex PCR reads; one entry per CDR3 protein. The data hold more than 300,000 distinct CDR3 sequences, with roughly 23% observed a single time. The time point here: persistent/refractory GD, antithyroid drugs over 5 years with positive TRAb. Preparation of the TCR library used RNA extracted from PBMCs. This TCR was sampled from a woman aged 40 to 49 with Graves disease. The sequencing used peripheral blood mononuclear cells (PBMCs), collected when the disease was refractory, from a patient treated with antithyroid drugs. The chain carries TRBV12-3 or TRBV12-4 and TRBJ1-3, with TRBD1 identical over 7 bases. The CDR3 loop reads CASSFADRLSGNTIYF. DNA of the CDR3: TGTGCCAGCAGTTTCGCGGACAGGCTCTCTGGAAACACCATATATTTT.